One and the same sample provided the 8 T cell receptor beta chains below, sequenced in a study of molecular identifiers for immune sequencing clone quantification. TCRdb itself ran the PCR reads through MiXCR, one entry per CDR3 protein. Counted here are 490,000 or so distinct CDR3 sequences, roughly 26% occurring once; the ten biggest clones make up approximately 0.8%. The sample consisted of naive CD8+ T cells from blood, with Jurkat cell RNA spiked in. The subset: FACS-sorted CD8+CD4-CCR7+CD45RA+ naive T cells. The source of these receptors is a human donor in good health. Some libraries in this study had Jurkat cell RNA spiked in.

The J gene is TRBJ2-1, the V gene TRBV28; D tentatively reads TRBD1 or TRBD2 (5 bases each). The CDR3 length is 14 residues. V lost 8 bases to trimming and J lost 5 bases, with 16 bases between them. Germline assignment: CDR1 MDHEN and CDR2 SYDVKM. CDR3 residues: CASGLGTYHNEQFF. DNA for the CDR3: TGTGCCAGCGGATTGGGGACCTACCACAATGAGCAGTTCTTC.

CDR3 bases: TGCGCCAGCAGCCAAGATAAGGCGGGGTACAATGAGCAGTTCTTC. Translation gives CASSQDKAGYNEQFF. The chain employs TRBV4-3 and TRBJ2-1; weak D call: TRBD2 (6 bases). CDR3 length: 15 residues. With 0 bases removed from V and 4 bases from J, the gap between germline ends came to 10 bases. Germline CDR1 LGHNA, CDR2 YSLEER.

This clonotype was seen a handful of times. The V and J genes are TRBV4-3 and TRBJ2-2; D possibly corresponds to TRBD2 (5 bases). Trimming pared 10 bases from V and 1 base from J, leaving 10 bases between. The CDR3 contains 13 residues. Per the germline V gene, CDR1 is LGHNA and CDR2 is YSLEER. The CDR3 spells CATQSGNTGELFF. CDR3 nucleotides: TGCGCCACCCAAAGCGGGAACACCGGGGAGCTGTTTTTT.

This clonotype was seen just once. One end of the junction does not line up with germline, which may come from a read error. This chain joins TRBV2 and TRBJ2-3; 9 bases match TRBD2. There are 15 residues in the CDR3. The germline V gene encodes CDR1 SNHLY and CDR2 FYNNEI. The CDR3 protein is CVSSDVAGVTDTQYF. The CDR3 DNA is TGTGTCAGCAGTGATGTAGCGGGAGTCACAGATACGCAGTATTTT.

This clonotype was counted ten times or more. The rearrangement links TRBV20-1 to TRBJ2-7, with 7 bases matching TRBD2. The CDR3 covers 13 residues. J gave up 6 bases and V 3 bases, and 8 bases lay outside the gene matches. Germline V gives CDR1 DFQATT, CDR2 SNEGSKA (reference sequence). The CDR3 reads CSASDGLEVEQYF. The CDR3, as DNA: TGCAGTGCTAGTGACGGACTAGAAGTCGAGCAGTACTTC.

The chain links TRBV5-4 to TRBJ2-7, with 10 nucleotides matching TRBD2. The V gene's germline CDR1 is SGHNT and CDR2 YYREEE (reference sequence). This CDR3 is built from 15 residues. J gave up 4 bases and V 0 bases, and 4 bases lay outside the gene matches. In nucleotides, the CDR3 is TGTGCCAGCAGCTTGGTGACTAGCGGGCCTTACGAGCAGTACTTC. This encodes CASSLVTSGPYEQYF.

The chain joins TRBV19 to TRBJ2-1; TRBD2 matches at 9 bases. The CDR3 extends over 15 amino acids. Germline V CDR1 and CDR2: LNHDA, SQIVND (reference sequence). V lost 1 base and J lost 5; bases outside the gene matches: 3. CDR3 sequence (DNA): TGTGCCAGTAGTATAGGGACTAGCGCGAACAATGAGCAGTTCTTC. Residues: CASSIGTSANNEQFF.

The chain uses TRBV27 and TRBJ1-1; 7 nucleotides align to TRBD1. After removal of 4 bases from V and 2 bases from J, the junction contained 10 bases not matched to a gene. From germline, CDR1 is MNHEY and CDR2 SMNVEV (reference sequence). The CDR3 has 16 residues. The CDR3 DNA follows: TGTGCCAGCAGTTCCTCCTTCGGGACAGTTAACACTGAAGCTTTCTTT. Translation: CASSSSFGTVNTEAFF.